The entry below gives a single TCR beta chain sequence along with its context. This sample was included in a study of cytomegalovirus exposure and HLA in healthy donors. Trimming stripped 7 bases from V and 3 bases from J, with 12 bases between. Germline CDR1 reads MNHNS; CDR2 reads SASEGT. The CDR3 runs to 14 residues. TCRdb's table, derived via immunoSEQ multiplex PCR, lists solely in-frame clones and lacks some. The sample includes over 60,000 clones, 96% of them seen just once. The sequenced sample was PBMCs. The receptor was derived from a woman aged 18-29 years in good health and CMV-seropositive. V gene TRBV6-1 combines with J gene TRBJ2-2; D ambiguous. CDR3 loop: CASTRNTDTGELFF. The DNA for the CDR3 is TGTGCCAGCACGAGGAATACTGACACCGGGGAGCTGTTTTTT.